This is a list of T cell receptor beta chains from one sample in a study of shared clonotypes between healthy human individuals. Here immunoSEQ multiplex PCR was the method, and the copy in TCRdb shows in-frame clones only, minus some. The data hold roughly 1,600,000 clones, with 98% observed a single time. Sample: naive CD4+ T cells sorted from blood. Receptors were obtained from a man under 40 in good health. Both conserved end residues are part of each CDR3. The D gene is left open where the match is weak. Clone size is shown for a subset of rows, as once, few, many or a class of expanded clone.

j_gene | d_gene | abundance | len | v_gene | CDR3nt | CDR3aa
TRBJ2-7 | TRBD1 | NA | 15 | TRBV27 | TGTGCCAGCGCCTTTGGGCAGGGGGCCGTCGACGAGCAGTACTTC | CASAFGQGAVDEQYF
TRBJ2-1 | TRBD2 | NA | 18 | TRBV5-1 | TGCGCCAGCAGAGATGGACTAGCGGGAAGGCGATCCTACAATGAGCAGTTCTTC | CASRDGLAGRRSYNEQFF
TRBJ1-5 | TRBD1 | NA | 16 | TRBV18 | TGTGCCAGCTCACCGGGGACAGCACATAGCAATCAGCCCCAGCATTTT | CASSPGTAHSNQPQHF
TRBJ2-7 | NA | NA | 17 | TRBV5-8 | TGTGCCAGCAGCTTGGCCGGTCGGCAGGCCCCCTCCTACGAGCAGTACTTC | CASSLAGRQAPSYEQYF
TRBJ2-2 | NA | NA | 15 | TRBV5-1 | TGCGCCAGCAGCTTGGATGCGGTTGGCACCGGGGAGCTGTTTTTT | CASSLDAVGTGELFF
TRBJ2-7 | TRBD2 | NA | 16 | TRBV18 | TGTGCCAGCTCACCGTTGGGACTAGCGGGAGCGCTGGAGCAGTACTTC | CASSPLGLAGALEQYF
TRBJ2-5 | NA | NA | 14 | TRBV5-1 | TGCGCCAGCAGCTCTGGGACTCCCCAAGTGGCCCAGTACTTC | CASSSGTPQVAQYF
TRBJ2-1 | TRBD1 | NA | 15 | TRBV28 | TGTGCCAGCAGTTTACGGGACAGCTTCTACAATGAGCAGTTCTTC | CASSLRDSFYNEQFF
TRBJ2-5 | TRBD1 | NA | 14 | TRBV19 | TGTGCCAGTAGTAAGGACAGGGCGAGGGAGACCCAGTACTTC | CASSKDRARETQYF
TRBJ2-2 | TRBD2 | NA | 15 | TRBV19 | TGTGCCAGTACCCCCCCGGGAGGACGGAACGGGGAGCTGTTTTTT | CASTPPGGRNGELFF
TRBJ1-3 | NA | NA | 17 | TRBV14 | TGTGCCAGCAGCCAATCTTTCGCGAATTACCCCGGAAACACCATATATTTT | CASSQSFANYPGNTIYF
TRBJ2-1 | TRBD1 | NA | 16 | TRBV9 | TGTGCCAGCCCGAATCGGGGGACAGGGGATTACAATGAGCAGTTCTTC | CASPNRGTGDYNEQFF
TRBJ2-2 | TRBD2 | NA | 18 | TRBV7-2 | TGTGCCAGCAGCTTAAGTTTGGCTAGCGGGAGTCGGACCGGGGAGCTGTTTTTT | CASSLSLASGSRTGELFF
TRBJ1-4 | NA | NA | 14 | TRBV5-4 | TGTGCCAGCAGCCAGAGGGGGTCGGGTGAAAAACTGTTTTTT | CASSQRGSGEKLFF
TRBJ2-7 | TRBD1 | NA | 15 | TRBV6-5 | TGTGCCAGCAGTTACTCGAGGGACAGGCCTAACGAGCAGTACTTC | CASSYSRDRPNEQYF
TRBJ1-1 | NA | NA | 14 | TRBV7-6 | TGTGCCAGCAGCCAAGGGAAAGGGAACACTGAAGCTTTCTTT | CASSQGKGNTEAFF
TRBJ2-7 | NA | NA | 15 | TRBV18 | TGTGCCAGCTCACCACCGGGTAGTTTATCCTACGAGCAGTACTTC | CASSPPGSLSYEQYF
TRBJ1-2 | NA | NA | 13 | TRBV28 | TGTGCCAGCAGTTTACCAGGGTCCTATGGCTACACCTTC | CASSLPGSYGYTF
TRBJ2-1 | NA | NA | 14 | TRBV7-9 | TGTGCCAGCAGCGCCCTCGTCTCCTACAATGAGCAGTTCTTC | CASSALVSYNEQFF
TRBJ2-7 | NA | NA | 11 | TRBV29-1 | TGCAGCGTTACCCAGACCTACGAGCAGTACTTC | CSVTQTYEQYF
TRBJ2-1 | TRBD2 | NA | 17 | TRBV5-4 | TGTGCCAGCAGCCCGGAGGGGACTAGCGGAACCCACAATGAGCAGTTCTTC | CASSPEGTSGTHNEQFF
TRBJ2-1 | NA | once | 15 | TRBV6-5 | TGTGCCAGCAGTTATCGCGGAGGCCCCTACAATGAGCAGTTCTTC | CASSYRGGPYNEQFF
TRBJ2-1 | TRBD2 | once | 15 | TRBV9 | TGTGCCAGCAGCAGGACTAGCGGGAGTATCAATGAGCAGTTCTTC | CASSRTSGSINEQFF
TRBJ1-2 | NA | NA | 16 | TRBV9 | TGTGCCAGCAGCGTAGGACCGGCAGGCCAAGAGCTTGGCTACACCTTC | CASSVGPAGQELGYTF
TRBJ2-2 | TRBD1 | NA | 14 | TRBV10-3 | TGTGCCATATCCGGGACAGGGGGTGACGGGGAGCTGTTTTTT | CAISGTGGDGELFF
TRBJ2-1 | TRBD2 | once | 16 | TRBV9 | TGTGCCAGCAGCCCCCATTTGCGGGGAGGGAACAATGAGCAGTTCTTC | CASSPHLRGGNNEQFF
TRBJ1-4 | NA | NA | 13 | TRBV30 | TGTGCCTGGAGTGTAAATCCTAATGAAAAACTGTTTTTT | CAWSVNPNEKLFF
TRBJ2-7 | NA | NA | 14 | TRBV5-1 | TGCGCCTCCGGAGGGGACAGCCTTACCTACGAGCAGTACTTC | CASGGDSLTYEQYF
TRBJ1-1 | TRBD1 | NA | 15 | TRBV7-2 | TGTGCCAGCAGCTTAGATCCCCGGGACAGCACTGAAGCTTTCTTT | CASSLDPRDSTEAFF
TRBJ2-3 | TRBD1 | NA | 15 | TRBV14 | TGTGCCAGCAGCCAGGTCGGACAGGGCACAGATACGCAGTATTTT | CASSQVGQGTDTQYF
TRBJ1-2 | TRBD1 | NA | 16 | TRBV6-6 | TGTGCCAGCAGTTACGGGGGACAGGGAGCTAACTATGGCTACACCTTC | CASSYGGQGANYGYTF
TRBJ1-1 | TRBD1 | NA | 16 | TRBV4-1 | TGCGCCAGCAGCGGCCCCCACGGGACAGGGACCACTGAAGCTTTCTTT | CASSGPHGTGTTEAFF
TRBJ2-5 | NA | NA | 12 | TRBV10-3 | TGTGCCATCAGTGAGGAGAAAGAGACCCAGTACTTC | CAISEEKETQYF
TRBJ1-2 | NA | NA | 13 | TRBV28 | TGTGCCAGCAGTTTACTGCTTACATATGGCTACACCTTC | CASSLLLTYGYTF
TRBJ2-1 | TRBD2 | once | 15 | TRBV11-2 | TGTGCCAGCATCCAGGGGACTAGCTACTACAATGAGCAGTTCTTC | CASIQGTSYYNEQFF
TRBJ1-2 | NA | NA | 12 | TRBV19 | TGTGCCAGTAGTTTGACAGGCCATGGCTACACCTTC | CASSLTGHGYTF
TRBJ2-7 | NA | NA | 11 | TRBV5-5 | TGTGCCAGCAGCGCAATACAGGGTGAGTACTTC | CASSAIQGEYF
TRBJ1-1 | TRBD1 | NA | 15 | TRBV9 | TGTGCCAGCAGCGAACCGGGACAGGGGAACACTGAAGCTTTCTTT | CASSEPGQGNTEAFF
TRBJ2-7 | NA | NA | 14 | TRBV5-1 | TGCGCCAGCAGCTTGGCAGGGGCCGGTGGGGAGCAGTACTTC | CASSLAGAGGEQYF
TRBJ2-5 | NA | NA | 15 | TRBV5-6 | TGTGCCAGCAGCTTTATTCAGGGGTATCGAGAGACCCAGTACTTC | CASSFIQGYRETQYF
TRBJ2-1 | NA | NA | 16 | TRBV10-3 | TGTGCCATCAGTGAGTCGACTCCGACCCACTACAATGAGCAGTTCTTC | CAISESTPTHYNEQFF
TRBJ2-2 | NA | NA | 15 | TRBV4-2 | TGTGCCAGCAGCCCGGGACAAGTCAACACCGGGGAGCTGTTTTTT | CASSPGQVNTGELFF
TRBJ2-1 | TRBD2 | NA | 15 | TRBV29-1 | TGCAGCGTTGAACGCCTAGCGGGAGTTACATATGAGCAGTTCTTC | CSVERLAGVTYEQFF